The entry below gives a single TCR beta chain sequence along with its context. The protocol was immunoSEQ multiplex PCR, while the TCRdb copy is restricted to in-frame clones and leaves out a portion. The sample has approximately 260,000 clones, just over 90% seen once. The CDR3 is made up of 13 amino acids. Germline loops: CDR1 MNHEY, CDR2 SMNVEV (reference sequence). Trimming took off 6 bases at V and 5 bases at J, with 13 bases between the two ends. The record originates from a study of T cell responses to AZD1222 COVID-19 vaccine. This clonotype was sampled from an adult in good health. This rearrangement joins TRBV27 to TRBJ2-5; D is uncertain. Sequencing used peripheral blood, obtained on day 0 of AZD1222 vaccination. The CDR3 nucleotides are TGTGCCAGCAGCCTTTGGGGAAGGGAGACCCAGTACTTC. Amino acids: CASSLWGRETQYF.